This T cell receptor beta chain derives from a study of response to subunit inactivated influenza vaccine. TCRdb re-derived calls from the RT-PCR reads in MiXCR, one entry per CDR3 protein. The sample consists of fewer than 600,000 distinct CDR3 sequences, approximately 7.2% of them appearing once. The CDR3 is made up of 15 amino acids. The germline CDR1 and CDR2 sequences are DFQATT and SNEGSKA (reference sequence). Trimming left V 1 base short and J 5 bases short, with 18 bases between. Sample: PBMCs from blood, taken about 24 months after vaccination. V is TRBV20-1 and J is TRBJ2-7, with no clear D. The clonotype originates from a man between 50 and 69 years old who received an inactivated influenza vaccine. The DNA for the CDR3 is TGCAGTGCTAGAGCGCTCCTGGGTGAAAACGACGAGCAGTACTTC. Encoded protein: CSARALLGENDEQYF.